This T cell receptor beta chain was recovered during a study of post-analysis software for immune sequencing data. Study-level background: The cohort encompassed relapsing-remitting, secondary progressive and progressive-relapsing multiple sclerosis disease courses.

Unique molecular identifiers were carried by the TCR beta cDNA libraries. TCRdb independently ran MiXCR on the PCR reads; one entry per CDR3 protein. The sample records a few hundred thousand distinct CDR3 sequences, around 34% being singletons. This clonotype was observed many times. The target antigen is unknown. Germline-derived CDR1 and CDR2 are SGHVS and FQNEAQ. The CDR3 contains 15 residues. Trimming took 4 bases from V and 5 from J, leaving 12 bases between them. Study outcomes and limitations: Controls significantly exceeded multiple sclerosis patients in normalized Chao1 diversity. Included in a set of five TRBV segments more frequent in patients than controls were TRBV5-6, TRBV5-1 and TRBV20-1.

Sequenced input: blood. The TCR comes from a girl between 10 and 17 years old with multiple sclerosis. V is TRBV7-8 and J is TRBJ1-6, with D unresolved. CDR3 residues: CASSSMGSDNSPLHF. Written as DNA, the CDR3 is TGTGCCAGCAGCTCAATGGGATCTGATAATTCACCCCTCCACTTT.